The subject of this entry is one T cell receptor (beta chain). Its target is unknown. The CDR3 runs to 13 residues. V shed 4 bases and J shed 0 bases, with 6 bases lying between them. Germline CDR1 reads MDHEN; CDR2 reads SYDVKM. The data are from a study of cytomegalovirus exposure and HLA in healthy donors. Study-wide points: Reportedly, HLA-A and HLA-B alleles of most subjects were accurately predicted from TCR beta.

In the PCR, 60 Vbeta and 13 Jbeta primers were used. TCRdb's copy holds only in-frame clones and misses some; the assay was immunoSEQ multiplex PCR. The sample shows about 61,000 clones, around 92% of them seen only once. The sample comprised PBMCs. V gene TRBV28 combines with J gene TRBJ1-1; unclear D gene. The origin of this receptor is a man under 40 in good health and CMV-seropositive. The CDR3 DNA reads TGTGCCAGCAGTTGGCAGATGAACACTGAAGCTTTCTTT. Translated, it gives CASSWQMNTEAFF.